These 27 T cell receptor beta chains share one sample of origin, sequenced in a study of Ad26.COV2.S vaccination and SARS-CoV-2 variants. Some clones are missing from TCRdb's copy, which holds only in-frame ones; the method was immunoSEQ multiplex PCR. Of 200,000 to 300,000 clones in the sample, more than 75% are singletons; the top ten hold around 11%. Stated treatment: some 20 received Ad26.COV2.S at low or high dose, single or two shots; about 5 received placebo; per-sample allocation not given. Sampling was performed 63 days after the first vaccine or placebo injection. The source was peripheral blood, collected in a trial of Ad26.COV2.S vaccine versus placebo. Receptors originate from a person between 18 and 65 years old who received the Ad26.COV2.S COVID-19 vaccine or a placebo.

The sample holds one count of this clone. V and J are TRBV5-5 and TRBJ1-3; D unclear. This CDR3 has 15 amino acids. The germline V gene encodes CDR1 SGHKS and CDR2 YYEKEE (reference sequence). V was clipped by 0 bases and J by 0 bases, with 7 bases between them. The CDR3 sequence is CASSLGASSGNTIYF. CDR3 DNA: TGTGCCAGCAGCTTGGGGGCCTCCTCTGGAAACACCATATATTTT. Full variable domain (missing parts from reference TRBV5-5 and TRBJ1-3): DAGVTQSPTHLIKTRGQQVTLRCSPISGHKSVSWYQQVLGQGPQFIFQYYEKEERGRGNFPDRFSARQFPNYSSELNVNALLLGDSALYLCASSLGASSGNTIYFGEGSWLTVV.

The J gene is TRBJ1-1, the V gene TRBV29-1; D might be TRBD1 (6 bases). The germline CDR1 and CDR2 sequences are SQVTM and ANQGSEA. The V end was cut by 1 base, the J end by 5 bases, with 8 bases between. The CDR3 has 12 residues. The CDR3 loop reads CSVEGGATEAFF. CDR3 sequence (DNA): TGCAGCGTTGAAGGGGGGGCGACTGAAGCTTTCTTT.

V and J are TRBV18 and TRBJ2-3; no clear D. The V gene's germline CDR1 is KGHSH and CDR2 LQKENI. This CDR3 has 15 amino acids. The V end was cut by 0 bases, the J end by 2 bases, with 9 bases between. CDR3 sequence (DNA): TGTGCCAGCTCACCACCGAGGCAGGCCACAGATACGCAGTATTTT. This translates into CASSPPRQATDTQYF.

The chain uses TRBV18 and TRBJ2-7; no definite D call. With 6 bases removed from V and 0 bases from J, the gap between germline ends came to 12 bases. The CDR3 contains 14 residues. Germline CDR1 reads KGHSH; CDR2 reads LQKENI. The CDR3 is CASSPMAVSYEQYF. CDR3 DNA: TGTGCCAGCTCCCCCATGGCAGTCTCCTACGAGCAGTACTTC.

The V call is TRBV28, the J call TRBJ2-1; D may be TRBD2 (5 bases). The CDR3 is made up of 13 amino acids. Germline V gene data show CDR1 as MDHEN and CDR2 as SYDVKM. Trimming left V 7 bases short and J 9 bases short, with 16 bases between. As DNA, the CDR3 is TGTGCCAGCATCCCAACTAGTTTGCGTGAGCAGTTCTTC. It specifies CASIPTSLREQFF. Full variable domain (remainder filled in from reference TRBV28 and TRBJ2-1): DVKVTQSSRYLVKRTGEKVFLECVQDMDHENMFWYRQDPGLGLRLIYFSYDVKMKEKGDIPEGYSVSREKKERFSLILESASTNQTSMYLCASIPTSLREQFFGPGTRLTVL.

Written as DNA, the CDR3 is TGTGCCAGCAGCTTAGGGAGCAACGGCCTATTCGAGCAGTACTTC. It encodes CASSLGSNGLFEQYF. The chain recombines TRBV7-9 with TRBJ2-7; no definite D call. The V gene's germline CDR1 is SEHNR and CDR2 FQNEAQ (reference sequence). The CDR3 runs 15 residues. V was shortened by 1 base and J by 6 bases, with 16 bases between the two germline ends.

This clone was counted ten times or more. This sequence joins TRBV28 and TRBJ2-7; D may correspond to TRBD1 or TRBD2 (5 bases each). V lost 2 bases, J lost 5 bases, and 16 bases lay in between. Germline lookup yields CDR1 MDHEN and CDR2 SYDVKM. The CDR3 has 15 residues. CDR3 residues: CASSLTGAGSHEQYF. CDR3 nucleotides: TGTGCCAGCAGTTTAACCGGGGCAGGGAGCCACGAGCAGTACTTC.

The genes are TRBV5-4 and TRBJ2-1, with D unclear. Germline V gene lookup returns CDR1 SGHNT and CDR2 YYREEE (reference sequence). V dropped 5 bases and J dropped 3 bases, with 15 bases sitting between them. The CDR3 is 15 amino acids. DNA for the CDR3: TGTGCCAGCAGTTCACCCGGGCCAAACTACAATGAGCAGTTCTTC. Translating gives CASSSPGPNYNEQFF.

This chain joins TRBV28 and TRBJ1-5; D might be TRBD1 (6 bases). CDR1 and CDR2 (germline): MDHEN, SYDVKM. This CDR3 has 14 residues. The V end was cut by 3 bases, the J end by 4 bases, with 10 bases between. CDR3 loop: CASSFGQLNQPQHF. In DNA, the CDR3 is TGTGCCAGCAGTTTTGGACAGCTTAATCAGCCCCAGCATTTT.

V usage is TRBV5-1 and J usage is TRBJ2-3; D gene unclear. Germline V CDR1 and CDR2: SGHRS, YFSETQ. V lost 4 bases, J lost 5 bases, and 11 bases lay in between. CDR3 size: 13 residues. CDR3 in DNA: TGCGCCAGCAGCCCCGGCCTGGAAGATACGCAGTATTTT. Its protein is CASSPGLEDTQYF.

V gene TRBV3-1 (or the pseudogene TRBV3-2) combines with J gene TRBJ2-5; D perhaps matches TRBD2 (5 bases). The CDR3 contains 14 residues. CDR1 is LGHDT and CDR2 is YNNKEL in the germline V gene (reference sequence). Trimming shortened V by 4 bases and J by 5 bases, and 14 bases separated the two germline ends. The DNA for the CDR3 is TGTGCCAGCAGCCCTTCGGCGGGCCGGGAGACCCAGTACTTC. This sequence encodes CASSPSAGRETQYF.

The chain recombines TRBV6-4 with TRBJ1-2; a possible D gene is TRBD1 (6 bases). Between the trimmed V and J ends, which lost 7 bases and 4 bases, there was a span of 16 bases. The CDR3 spans 14 residues. The germline V gene has CDR1 MRHNA and CDR2 SNTAGT. The CDR3 DNA reads as TGTGCCAGCACTCAGGCGGGACACGTCTATGGCTACACCTTC. Its translation: CASTQAGHVYGYTF.

The gene calls are TRBV7-8 and TRBJ2-3; D might be TRBD2 (7 bases). This CDR3 is built from 15 residues. CDR1 is SGHVS, CDR2 FQNEAQ, per germline. V was trimmed by 7 bases and J by 8 bases, leaving 22 bases between them. The DNA of the CDR3 is TGTGCCAGCACCAATAGAAGGGACACGGGGGGTACGCAGTATTTT. This encodes CASTNRRDTGGTQYF. The variable domain in full, completed from reference TRBV7-8 and TRBJ2-3, reads GAGVSQSPRYKVAKRGQDVALRCDPISGHVSLFWYQQALGQGPEFLTYFQNEAQLDKSGLPSDRFFAERPEGSVSTLKIQRTQQEDSAVYLCASTNRRDTGGTQYFGPGTRLTVL.

The rearrangement links TRBV7-2 to TRBJ2-1; D perhaps matches TRBD1 (6 bases). Germline V gene lookup returns CDR1 SGHTA and CDR2 FQGNSA. V was shortened by 4 bases and J by 1 base, with 17 bases between the two germline ends. The CDR3 is 17 residues long. The CDR3 region has the DNA TGTGCCAGCAGCTCCCTCCCCCGACAGGTTTCCTACAATGAGCAGTTCTTC. Protein: CASSSLPRQVSYNEQFF.

This chain connects TRBV27 to TRBJ2-1; the D gene is possibly TRBD2 (7 bases). The germline CDR1 and CDR2 sequences are MNHEY and SMNVEV (reference sequence). The CDR3 is 14 residues long. V was trimmed by 1 base and J by 6 bases, leaving 10 bases between them. The DNA of the CDR3 is TGTGCCAGCAGTTTATTAGGGGGGGCCAATGAGCAGTTCTTC. Protein product: CASSLLGGANEQFF.

This chain links TRBV7-3 with TRBJ2-5; TRBD1 aligns across 9 bases. Per germline, CDR1 SGHTA and CDR2 FQGTGA. The CDR3 is made up of 14 amino acids. Trimming cost V 5 bases and J 4 bases; bases outside gene matches: 5. CDR3 DNA: TGTGCCAGCAGCCCCGGGACAGGGCGAGAGACCCAGTACTTC. Amino acids: CASSPGTGRETQYF.

This clone occurred once. The chain couples TRBV6-2 or TRBV6-3 to TRBJ2-2, with TRBD2 as a possible D gene (6 bases). The germline V and J ends were trimmed by 2 bases and 2 bases, with 12 bases remaining between them. Germline CDR1 reads MNHEY; CDR2 reads SVGEGT. There are 16 residues in the CDR3. CDR3 sequence: CASSYGIAANTGELFF. DNA for the CDR3: TGTGCCAGCAGTTACGGGATAGCGGCAAACACCGGGGAGCTGTTTTTT.

There are a few counts of this clone. The rearrangement joins TRBV4-2 to TRBJ2-7, with 7 nucleotides matching TRBD2. Germline V gene lookup returns CDR1 LGHNA and CDR2 YNFKEQ. This CDR3 region has 15 residues. Losses at the gene ends were 0 bases for V and 4 bases for J; bases not matched to a gene: 6. CDR3 sequence (DNA): TGTGCCAGCAGCCAAGACCCCCAGCGGGGTTACGAGCAGTACTTC. This translates into CASSQDPQRGYEQYF.

The chain uses TRBV5-1 and TRBJ1-2; 7 nucleotides match TRBD1. This CDR3 has 19 amino acids. V dropped 0 bases and J dropped 7; count of bases not matched to a gene: 21. The V gene's germline CDR1 is SGHRS and CDR2 YFSETQ. The CDR3 is CASSLEGGRQGPLESGYTF. The CDR3 DNA sequence: TGCGCCAGCAGCTTGGAGGGAGGAAGACAGGGCCCCTTGGAGAGTGGCTACACCTTC.

This sequence joins TRBV10-3 and TRBJ1-5; TRBD1 aligns across 9 bases. This CDR3 is built from 15 residues. With 2 bases clipped from V and 4 bases from J, the junction kept 3 bases outside the gene matches. Looked up from germline, CDR1 is ENHRY and CDR2 is SYGVKD. The CDR3 loop reads CAISEETGGNQPQHF. CDR3 bases: TGTGCCATCAGTGAGGAGACAGGGGGGAATCAGCCCCAGCATTTT.

This clone appeared a few times. The J gene is TRBJ2-1, the V gene TRBV30; no definite D call. CDR1 and CDR2 from the germline V gene are GTSNPN and SVGIG (reference sequence). CDR3 length: 16 residues. Trimming removed 0 bases at V and 2 bases at J, with 14 bases between. The CDR3 coding sequence is TGTGCCTGGAGTGTAGGGTCCGCGCTCCCCTACAATGAGCAGTTCTTC. It codes for CAWSVGSALPYNEQFF.

The rearrangement links TRBV30 to TRBJ2-2; D remains ambiguous. Germline assignment: CDR1 GTSNPN and CDR2 SVGIG (reference sequence). CDR3 size: 13 residues. The ends were cut back, 2 bases at V and 7 bases at J, with 11 bases in the middle. The CDR3: CAWSTIVVGELFF. DNA for the CDR3: TGTGCCTGGAGTACGATAGTCGTCGGGGAGCTGTTTTTT.

The CDR3 coding sequence is TGTGCCAGCAGCCGGGACCGTGTGAACACTGAAGCTTTCTTT. Amino acids: CASSRDRVNTEAFF. The rearrangement links TRBV11-2 to TRBJ1-1; D might be TRBD1 (5 bases). There are 14 residues in the CDR3. Between the trimmed V and J ends, which lost 5 bases and 0 bases, there was a span of 10 bases. Per germline, CDR1 SGHAT and CDR2 FQNNGV.

V gene TRBV29-1 combines with J gene TRBJ2-7; D may be TRBD1 or TRBD2 (6 bases each). Per the germline V gene, CDR1 is SQVTM and CDR2 is ANQGSEA. V lost 5 bases and J lost 4, with 21 bases in between. There are 15 residues in the CDR3. The CDR3 spells CSVSSRGGLNYEQYF. The CDR3 region has the DNA TGCAGCGTTTCTAGTAGAGGGGGGCTGAATTACGAGCAGTACTTC.

J is TRBJ2-1 and V is TRBV20-1; TRBD2 is a possible D gene (7 bases). V gave up 3 bases and J gave up 4 bases, with 16 bases separating them. This CDR3 has 15 amino acids. Germline values: CDR1 DFQATT, CDR2 SNEGSKA (reference sequence). CDR3 protein: CSASRGGLIYNEQFF. The CDR3 coding sequence is TGCAGTGCTAGTAGGGGGGGGCTGATATACAATGAGCAGTTCTTC.

This chain connects TRBV27 to TRBJ1-2; 10 nucleotides line up with TRBD1. V lost 5 bases, J lost 0 bases, and 3 bases stayed unmatched. Germline lookup yields CDR1 MNHEY and CDR2 SMNVEV (reference sequence). The CDR3 is made up of 15 amino acids. Written as DNA, the CDR3 is TGTGCCAGCAGTCCGGGACAGGGGCCTAACTATGGCTACACCTTC. Residues: CASSPGQGPNYGYTF.

This clone was seen just once. This chain uses TRBV28 with TRBJ1-2; D uncertain. V lost 5 bases to trimming and J lost 5 bases, with 21 bases between them. The CDR3 has 16 residues. Looked up from germline, CDR1 is MDHEN and CDR2 is SYDVKM. The CDR3 spells CASSLPTQSGLYGYTF. CDR3 in DNA: TGTGCCAGCAGTCTTCCGACCCAGTCGGGATTATATGGCTACACCTTC.